Below are 5 T cell receptor beta chains sequenced from a single sample in a study of shared clonotypes between healthy human individuals. Only in-frame clones appear in the TCRdb table, and some are missing; sequencing was by immunoSEQ multiplex PCR. The table includes over a million clones, about 75% detected once. The sequenced material came from memory CD4+ T cells sorted from blood. Stated subset: CD45RA-negative fraction. All receptors derive from a young man in good health.

The rearrangement uses TRBV5-4 and TRBJ2-4, with TRBD1 matching 10 bases. V gave up 3 bases and J gave up 1 base; unmatched junction bases: 4. Germline CDR1 reads SGHNT; CDR2 reads YYREEE (reference sequence). The CDR3 length is 16 residues. The CDR3 reads CASSWRTGGAKNIQYF. In DNA, the CDR3 is TGTGCCAGCAGCTGGAGGACAGGGGGGGCCAAAAACATTCAGTACTTC.

The chain is built from TRBV2 and TRBJ1-2, with TRBD1 as a possible D gene (5 bases). The germline V gene encodes CDR1 SNHLY and CDR2 FYNNEI. The length of the CDR3 is 14 residues. The V and J ends lost 5 bases and 1 base respectively, with 11 bases between them. Here the CDR3 DNA reads TGTGCCAGCAGTACACAGGAAGTTAACTATGGCTACACCTTC. Its translation is CASSTQEVNYGYTF.

As for this clone: The sample contains more than one DNA sequence encoding this CDR3. V usage is TRBV27 and J usage is TRBJ1-6; D gene ambiguous. CDR1 is MNHEY, CDR2 SMNVEV, per germline (reference sequence). Trimming stripped 3 bases from V and 7 bases from J, with 4 bases between. CDR3 length: 12 amino acids. CDR3 region: CASSFTNSPLHF. The DNA of the CDR3 is TGTGCCAGCAGTTTTACCAATTCACCCCTCCACTTT.

The J gene is TRBJ1-2, the V gene TRBV5-1, with TRBD1 as a possible D gene (6 bases). V lost 5 bases to trimming and J lost 5 bases, with 19 bases between them. There are 15 residues in the CDR3. Per germline, CDR1 SGHRS and CDR2 YFSETQ. CDR3 residues: CASRPNTDRLYGYTF. CDR3 nucleotides: TGCGCCAGCAGACCCAACACGGACAGATTGTATGGCTACACCTTC.

The rearrangement joins TRBV6-1 to TRBJ1-1, with D hard to call. V lost 3 bases and J 0 bases, leaving 8 bases between the germline ends. The CDR3 covers 14 residues. In germline, CDR1 is MNHNS, CDR2 SASEGT. CDR3 loop: CASSERHMNTEAFF. CDR3 bases: TGTGCCAGCAGTGAGCGACATATGAACACTGAAGCTTTCTTT.